Listed below are T cell receptor beta chains from one sample, sequenced in a study of long-term antiretroviral therapy in people with HIV. Repertoires were generated with immunoSEQ multiplex PCR, while TCRdb's copy carries only in-frame clones and drops some. The sample holds about 24,000 clones, around 83% seen once. Specimen: unsorted PBMCs, collected 0.4 years after starting antiretroviral therapy. The source of these receptors is a man between 50 and 59 years old with HIV. CDR3s include the opening cysteine and the closing phenylalanine or tryptophan. D genes are given only for firm matches. Clone size is stated in some rows and not others, as once, few, many or a class when expanded.

j_call,v_call,d_call,clone_size,cdr3_aa,cdr3_nt
TRBJ1-5,TRBV7-6,.,.,CASSADKYQPQHF,TGTGCCAGCAGCGCGGACAAATATCAGCCCCAGCATTTT
TRBJ2-1,TRBV29-1,.,.,CSGVRWGVGDNEQFF,TGCAGCGGGGTCCGATGGGGGGTGGGGGACAATGAGCAGTTCTTC
TRBJ2-1,TRBV9,.,.,CASSTRGGGNEQFF,TGTGCCAGCAGCACTAGGGGCGGTGGGAATGAGCAGTTCTTC
TRBJ2-5,TRBV7-2,.,.,CASSLVRSPQETQYF,TGTGCCAGCAGCTTAGTAAGGAGTCCCCAAGAGACCCAGTACTTC
TRBJ2-5,TRBV7-9,TRBD2,.,CASSLALGGGQETQYF,TGTGCCAGCAGCTTAGCGCTGGGGGGGGGACAAGAGACCCAGTACTTC
TRBJ1-1,TRBV14,.,.,CASRRTTNTEAFF,TGTGCCAGCCGCAGGACAACGAACACTGAAGCTTTCTTT
TRBJ1-2,TRBV7-2,.,.,CASSLVGSYGYTF,TGTGCCAGCAGCTTAGTAGGATCCTATGGCTACACCTTC
TRBJ1-1,TRBV28,.,.,CASRGDLNTEAFF,TGTGCCAGCAGGGGAGATCTGAACACTGAAGCTTTCTTT
TRBJ2-7,TRBV7-8,.,.,CASSLRRDSSYEQYF,TGTGCCAGCAGCTTACGGCGGGACAGCTCCTACGAGCAGTACTTC
TRBJ2-7,TRBV11-2,TRBD2,.,CASSRSLTSGGTYEQYF,TGTGCCAGCAGCCGATCCCTGACTAGCGGAGGTACCTACGAGCAGTACTTC
TRBJ1-1,TRBV10-3,.,.,CAIRPEGTANTEAFF,TGTGCCATCAGACCGGAAGGGACGGCGAACACTGAAGCTTTCTTT
TRBJ1-2,TRBV7-2,TRBD1,.,CASSLNTGGRGSYTF,TGTGCCAGCAGCCTCAATACAGGGGGCCGGGGGAGCTACACCTTC
TRBJ1-5,TRBV29-1,.,.,CSVEEGGRFDQPQHF,TGCAGCGTTGAGGAAGGGGGGAGGTTCGATCAGCCCCAGCATTTT
TRBJ1-6,TRBV2,TRBD1,.,CASSEVTGDNSPLHF,TGTGCCAGCAGTGAAGTGACAGGGGATAATTCACCCCTCCACTTT
TRBJ1-3,TRBV2,TRBD1,.,CASSPGGSGNTIYF,TGTGCCAGCAGTCCAGGGGGCTCTGGAAACACCATATATTTT
TRBJ2-7,TRBV5-5,TRBD1,.,CASSLDWTGGFYEQYF,TGTGCCAGCAGCTTGGATTGGACAGGGGGATTCTACGAGCAGTACTTC
TRBJ2-7,TRBV28,.,.,CASRQTGYEQYF,TGTGCCAGCAGGCAGACAGGCTACGAGCAGTACTTC
TRBJ2-1,TRBV11-2,.,.,CASSFSGSEGDEQFF,TGTGCCAGCAGCTTTTCGGGGTCAGAGGGCGATGAGCAGTTCTTC
TRBJ2-5,TRBV11-2,TRBD2,.,CASSYRLAGVGETQYF,TGTGCCAGCAGCTATAGACTAGCGGGGGTAGGAGAGACCCAGTACTTC
TRBJ2-7,TRBV9,TRBD1,few,CASSEQGASIEQYF,TGTGCCAGCAGCGAACAGGGGGCGTCTATCGAGCAGTACTTC
TRBJ1-2,TRBV29-1,.,.,CSVGFSNYGYTF,TGCAGCGTTGGTTTCAGTAACTATGGCTACACCTTC
TRBJ2-5,TRBV6-4,TRBD2,.,CASGVSGGFQETQYF,TGTGCCAGCGGGGTAAGCGGGGGCTTCCAAGAGACCCAGTACTTC
TRBJ2-1,TRBV7-8,.,.,CASSFEGGNEQFF,TGTGCCAGCAGCTTCGAAGGGGGGAATGAGCAGTTCTTC
TRBJ1-1,TRBV19,TRBD1,.,CASSIGETGLTEAFF,TGTGCCAGTAGTATAGGGGAGACAGGGCTCACTGAAGCTTTCTTT
TRBJ1-2,TRBV7-8,.,.,CASSLILSANYGYTF,TGTGCCAGCAGCTTAATACTGTCAGCCAACTATGGCTACACCTTC
TRBJ2-2,TRBV5-1,.,.,CASSLLAVNTGELFF,TGCGCCAGCAGCTTGCTAGCAGTGAACACCGGGGAGCTGTTTTTT
TRBJ1-2,TRBV5-1,.,.,CASSPGVNYGYTF,TGCGCCAGCAGTCCAGGAGTGAACTATGGCTACACCTTC
TRBJ1-1,TRBV18,TRBD1,.,CASSSTGTGLNTEAFF,TGTGCCAGCTCATCGACCGGGACAGGGTTGAACACTGAAGCTTTCTTT
TRBJ1-2,TRBV6-1,.,.,CASIRQFPAGYGYTF,TGTGCCAGCATTCGCCAATTCCCGGCGGGCTATGGCTACACCTTC
TRBJ1-5,TRBV7-8,.,.,CASSSYRGNQPQHF,TGTGCCAGCAGCTCGTACAGGGGCAATCAGCCCCAGCATTTT
TRBJ1-4,TRBV5-4,TRBD1,once,CASSLGQGGVVEKLFF,TGTGCCAGCAGCCTGGGACAGGGGGGAGTCGTTGAAAAACTGTTTTTT
TRBJ1-2,TRBV4-1,.,.,CASSQDRTQNYGYTF,TGCGCCAGCAGCCAAGACAGGACACAGAACTATGGCTACACCTTC
TRBJ1-4,TRBV7-9,TRBD1,.,CASSLDRGANEKLFF,TGTGCCAGCAGCTTGGACAGGGGGGCGAATGAAAAACTGTTTTTT
TRBJ1-5,TRBV7-2,TRBD1,.,CASSLGRDRVHQPQHF,TGTGCCAGCAGCTTAGGGCGGGACAGGGTCCATCAGCCCCAGCATTTT
TRBJ1-3,TRBV5-6,.,.,CASSLFEGVGNTIYF,TGTGCCAGCAGCTTATTCGAGGGGGTTGGAAACACCATATATTTT
TRBJ1-4,TRBV5-4,.,.,CASSLRLSAGVEKLFF,TGTGCCAGCAGCTTGCGGTTGAGTGCAGGGGTTGAAAAACTGTTTTTT
TRBJ1-5,TRBV4-1,.,once,CASSQGQQDHQPQHF,TGCGCCAGCAGCCAAGGACAGCAAGACCACCAGCCCCAGCATTTT
TRBJ2-5,TRBV2,TRBD2,.,CASRGRRGTSGEETQYF,TGTGCCAGCAGGGGAAGACGCGGGACTAGCGGGGAAGAGACCCAGTACTTC
TRBJ1-2,TRBV9,.,.,CASSVDRRYPQTQANYGYTF,TGTGCCAGCAGCGTAGACAGGCGCTACCCTCAAACCCAAGCTAACTATGGCTACACCTTC
TRBJ1-6,TRBV7-9,.,.,CASRQGRSPLHF,TGTGCCAGCAGGCAGGGTCGGTCACCCCTCCACTTT
TRBJ1-5,TRBV7-8,.,.,CASSPARVGNQPQHF,TGTGCCAGCAGCCCCGCCCGGGTGGGCAATCAGCCCCAGCATTTT
TRBJ2-3,TRBV5-5,.,once,CASSPRPPGTQYF,TGTGCCAGCAGCCCGAGACCCCCAGGTACGCAGTATTTT
TRBJ2-7,TRBV5-5,.,.,CASSPTSGVNYEQYF,TGTGCCAGCAGCCCGACCTCGGGGGTAAACTACGAGCAGTACTTC
TRBJ1-6,TRBV27,TRBD1,.,CASPGTVDNSPLHF,TGTGCCAGTCCCGGGACAGTAGATAATTCACCCCTCCACTTT
TRBJ2-7,TRBV5-6,.,.,CASSFSPGTTAAYEQYF,TGTGCCAGCAGCTTTTCCCCCGGGACCACGGCCGCCTACGAGCAGTACTTC